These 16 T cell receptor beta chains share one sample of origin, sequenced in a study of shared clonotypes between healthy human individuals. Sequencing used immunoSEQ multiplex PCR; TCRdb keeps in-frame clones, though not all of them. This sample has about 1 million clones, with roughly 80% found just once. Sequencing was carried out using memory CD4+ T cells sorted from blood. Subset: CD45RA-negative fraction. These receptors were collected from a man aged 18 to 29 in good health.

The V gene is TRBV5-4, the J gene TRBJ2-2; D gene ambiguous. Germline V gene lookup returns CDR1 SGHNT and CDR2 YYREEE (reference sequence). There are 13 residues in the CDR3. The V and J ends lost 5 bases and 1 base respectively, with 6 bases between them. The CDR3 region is CASRTGNTGELFF. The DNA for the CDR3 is TGTGCCAGCAGGACCGGGAACACCGGGGAGCTGTTTTTT.

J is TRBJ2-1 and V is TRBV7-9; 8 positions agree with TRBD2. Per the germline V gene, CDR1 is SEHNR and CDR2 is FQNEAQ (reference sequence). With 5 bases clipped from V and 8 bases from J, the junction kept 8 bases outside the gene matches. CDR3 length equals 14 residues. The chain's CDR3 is CASSGIAGWDEQFF. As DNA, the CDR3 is TGTGCCAGCAGCGGAATAGCGGGGTGGGATGAGCAGTTCTTC.

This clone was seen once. The CDR3 DNA is TGTGCCAGCAGCTTAACTAGCGAGGGGGGCCAGTACTTC. Protein: CASSLTSEGGQYF. The V and J genes are TRBV7-9 and TRBJ2-5; TRBD2 might be the D (7 bases). The CDR3 totals 13 residues. CDR1 is SEHNR and CDR2 is FQNEAQ in the germline V gene (reference sequence). Trimming stripped 2 bases from V and 10 bases from J, with 14 bases between.

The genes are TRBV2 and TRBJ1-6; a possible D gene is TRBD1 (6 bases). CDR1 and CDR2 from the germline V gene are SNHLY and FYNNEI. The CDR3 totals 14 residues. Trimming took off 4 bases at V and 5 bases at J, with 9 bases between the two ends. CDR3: CASSAQGNNSPLHF. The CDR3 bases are TGTGCCAGCAGTGCGCAGGGGAATAATTCACCCCTCCACTTT.

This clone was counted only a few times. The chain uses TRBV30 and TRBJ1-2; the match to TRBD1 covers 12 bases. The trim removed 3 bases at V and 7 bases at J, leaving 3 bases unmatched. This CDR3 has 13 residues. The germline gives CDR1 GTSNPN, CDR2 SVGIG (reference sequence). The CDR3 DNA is TGTGCCTGGAGGGGACAGGGGGCTGTTGGCTACACCTTC. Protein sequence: CAWRGQGAVGYTF.

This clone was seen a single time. The CDR3 here is CASQPGLSSVEQYF. The CDR3 DNA is TGTGCCAGCCAGCCCGGACTCTCATCGGTTGAGCAGTACTTC. The genes are TRBV7-9 and TRBJ2-7; the D gene is possibly TRBD2 (5 bases). CDR3 size: 14 residues. Trimming pared 8 bases from V and 7 bases from J, leaving 21 bases between. Germline CDR1 SEHNR, CDR2 FQNEAQ (reference sequence). Based on the CDR3 plus reference TRBV7-9 and TRBJ2-7, the full variable domain is DTGVSQNPRHKITKRGQNVTFRCDPISEHNRLYWYRQTLGQGPEFLTYFQNEAQLEKSRLLSDRFSAERPKGSFSTLEIQRTEQGDSAMYLCASQPGLSSVEQYFGPGTRLTVT.

The CDR3 reads CASSIVGAGTGELFF. The CDR3 region has the DNA TGTGCCAGTAGTATCGTAGGGGCCGGAACCGGGGAGCTGTTTTTT. The J gene is TRBJ2-2, the V gene TRBV19; TRBD1 is a possible D gene (5 bases). The CDR3 sequence is 15 residues long. The germline V gene encodes CDR1 LNHDA and CDR2 SQIVND (reference sequence). The V end lost 3 bases, the J end lost 5 bases, and 13 bases lay between the germline ends. Supplemented by reference TRBV19 and TRBJ2-2, the full variable domain reads DGGITQSPKYLFRKEGQNVTLSCEQNLNHDAMYWYRQDPGQGLRLIYYSQIVNDFQKGDIAEGYSVSREKKESFPLTVTSAQKNPTAFYLCASSIVGAGTGELFFGEGSRLTVL.

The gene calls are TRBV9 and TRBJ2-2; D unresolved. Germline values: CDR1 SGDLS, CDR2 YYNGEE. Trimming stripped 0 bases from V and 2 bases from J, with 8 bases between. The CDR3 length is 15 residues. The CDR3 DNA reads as TGTGCCAGCAGCGTAGGTACAAAAAACACCGGGGAGCTGTTTTTT. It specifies CASSVGTKNTGELFF.

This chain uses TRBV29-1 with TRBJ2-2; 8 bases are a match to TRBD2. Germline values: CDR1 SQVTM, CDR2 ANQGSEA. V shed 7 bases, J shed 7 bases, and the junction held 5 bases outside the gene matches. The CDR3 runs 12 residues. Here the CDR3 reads CSAGLANGELFF. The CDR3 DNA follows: TGCAGCGCCGGACTAGCCAACGGGGAGCTGTTTTTT.

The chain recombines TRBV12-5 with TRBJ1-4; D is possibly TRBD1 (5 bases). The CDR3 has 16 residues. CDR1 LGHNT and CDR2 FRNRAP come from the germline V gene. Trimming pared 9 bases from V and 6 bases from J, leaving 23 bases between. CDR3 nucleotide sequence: TGTGCTAGCGCTCCTCTAGGGGCAGAAGGATATGAAAAACTGTTTTTT. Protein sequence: CASAPLGAEGYEKLFF.

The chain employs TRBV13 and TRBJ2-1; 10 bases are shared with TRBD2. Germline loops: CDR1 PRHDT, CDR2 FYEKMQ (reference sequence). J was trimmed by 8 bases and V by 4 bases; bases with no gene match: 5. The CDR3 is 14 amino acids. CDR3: CASSYSGGLHEQFF. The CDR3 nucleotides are TGTGCCAGCAGCTATAGCGGGGGGTTGCATGAGCAGTTCTTC.

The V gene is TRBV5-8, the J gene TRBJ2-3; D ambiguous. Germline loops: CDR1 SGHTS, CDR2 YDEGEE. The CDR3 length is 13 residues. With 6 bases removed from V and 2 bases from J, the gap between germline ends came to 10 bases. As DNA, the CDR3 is TGTGCCAGCACCCACGGACCCACAGATACGCAGTATTTT. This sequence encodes CASTHGPTDTQYF.

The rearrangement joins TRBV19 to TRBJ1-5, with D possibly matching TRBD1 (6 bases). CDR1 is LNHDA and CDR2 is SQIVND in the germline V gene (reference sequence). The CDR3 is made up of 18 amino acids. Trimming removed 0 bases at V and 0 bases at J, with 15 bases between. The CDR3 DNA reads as TGTGCCAGTAGTATAGATCTCAGGGGCCCCTATAGCAATCAGCCCCAGCATTTT. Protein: CASSIDLRGPYSNQPQHF.

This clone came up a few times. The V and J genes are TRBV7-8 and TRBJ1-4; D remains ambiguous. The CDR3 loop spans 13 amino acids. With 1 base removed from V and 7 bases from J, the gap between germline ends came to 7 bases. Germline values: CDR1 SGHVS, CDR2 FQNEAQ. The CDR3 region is CASSLVGSEKLFF. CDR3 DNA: TGTGCCAGCAGCTTAGTCGGAAGTGAAAAACTGTTTTTT.

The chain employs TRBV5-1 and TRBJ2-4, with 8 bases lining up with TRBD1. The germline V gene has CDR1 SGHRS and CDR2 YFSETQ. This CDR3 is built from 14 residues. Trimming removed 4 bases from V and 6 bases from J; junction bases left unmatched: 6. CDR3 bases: TGCGCCAGCAGCCTTGACAGGGGCGGAAACATTCAGTACTTC. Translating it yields CASSLDRGGNIQYF.

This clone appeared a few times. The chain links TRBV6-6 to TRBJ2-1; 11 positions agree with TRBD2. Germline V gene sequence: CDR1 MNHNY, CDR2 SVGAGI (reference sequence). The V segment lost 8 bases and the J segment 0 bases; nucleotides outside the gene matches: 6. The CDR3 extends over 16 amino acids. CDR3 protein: CASENLAGGSYNEQFF. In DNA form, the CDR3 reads TGTGCCAGCGAGAATCTAGCGGGGGGCTCCTACAATGAGCAGTTCTTC.